This record looks at one T cell receptor beta chain sequence and its context. From germline, CDR1 is MGHRA and CDR2 YSYEKL. The CDR3 is 20 amino acids. Between the trimmed V and J ends, which lost 0 bases and 0 bases, there was a span of 23 bases. Only in-frame clones appear in the TCRdb table, and some are missing; sequencing was by immunoSEQ multiplex PCR. The data show 18,000 or so clones, over 70% seen once. These data come from a study of blood T cell repertoires in COVID-19. Turning to the study itself: Acute and convalescent COVID-19 samples came from the United States, Italy and Spain. Sources were T cells, B-cell-depleted T cells, or PBMCs; the material itself was cDNA or gDNA.

Material for sequencing was peripheral blood. This receptor was taken from a man older than 75 with acute or convalescent COVID-19. The genes are TRBV4-1 and TRBJ1-1; the D is unclear. The CDR3 spells CASSQEPNGRGSLMNTEAFF. In DNA form, the CDR3 reads TGCGCCAGCAGCCAAGAACCAAATGGGCGCGGGTCGTTGATGAACACTGAAGCTTTCTTT.